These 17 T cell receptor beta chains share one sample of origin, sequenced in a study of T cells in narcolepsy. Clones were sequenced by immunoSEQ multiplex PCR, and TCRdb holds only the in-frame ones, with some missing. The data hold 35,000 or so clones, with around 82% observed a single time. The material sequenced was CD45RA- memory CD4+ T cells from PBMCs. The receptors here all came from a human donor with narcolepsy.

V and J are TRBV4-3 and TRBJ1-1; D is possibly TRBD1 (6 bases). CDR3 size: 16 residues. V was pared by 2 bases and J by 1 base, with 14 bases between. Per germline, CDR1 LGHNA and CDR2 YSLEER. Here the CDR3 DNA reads TGCGCCAGCAGCCAACTACAGGGTAAAGGGAACACTGAAGCTTTCTTT. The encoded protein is CASSQLQGKGNTEAFF.

The CDR3 DNA follows: TGTGCCAGCTCACCATCAGGGACTGCGGGAAACACCATATATTTT. It specifies CASSPSGTAGNTIYF. The chain links TRBV18 to TRBJ1-3; tentative D call: TRBD1 (5 bases). The CDR3 extends over 15 amino acids. Trimming shortened V by 2 bases and J by 4 bases, and 12 bases separated the two germline ends. Germline V gene sequence: CDR1 KGHSH, CDR2 LQKENI. Variable domain in full (rest from reference TRBV18 and TRBJ1-3): NAGVMQNPRHLVRRRGQEARLRCSPMKGHSHVYWYRQLPEEGLKFMVYLQKENIIDESGMPKERFSAEFPKEGPSILRIQQVVRGDSAAYFCASSPSGTAGNTIYFGEGSWLTVV.

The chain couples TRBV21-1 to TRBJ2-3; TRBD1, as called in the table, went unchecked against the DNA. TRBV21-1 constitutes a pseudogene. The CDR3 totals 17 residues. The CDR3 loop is CASSKEGGRGPTDTQYF. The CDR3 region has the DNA TGTGCCAGCAGCAAAGAAGGCGGCAGGGGGCCGACAGATACGCAGTATTTT.

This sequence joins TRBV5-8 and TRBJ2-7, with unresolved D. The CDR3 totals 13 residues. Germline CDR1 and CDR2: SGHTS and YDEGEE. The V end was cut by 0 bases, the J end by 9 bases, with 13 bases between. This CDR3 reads CASSLDEVTGQYF. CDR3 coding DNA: TGTGCCAGCAGCTTGGACGAGGTCACGGGGCAGTACTTC.

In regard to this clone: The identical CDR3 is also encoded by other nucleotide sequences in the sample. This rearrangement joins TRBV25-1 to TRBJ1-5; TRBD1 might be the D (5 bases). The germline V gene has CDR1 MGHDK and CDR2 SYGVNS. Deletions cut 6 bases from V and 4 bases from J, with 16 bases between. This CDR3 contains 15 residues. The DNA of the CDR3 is TGTGCCAGCAGCCCCGGGGGGAGAGGGAATCAGCCCCAGCATTTT. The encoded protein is CASSPGGRGNQPQHF.

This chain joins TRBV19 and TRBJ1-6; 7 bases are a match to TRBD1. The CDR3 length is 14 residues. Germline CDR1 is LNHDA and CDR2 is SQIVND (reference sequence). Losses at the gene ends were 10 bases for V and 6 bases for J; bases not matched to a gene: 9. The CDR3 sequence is CATRKRDSNSPLHF. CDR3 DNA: TGTGCCACCAGAAAACGGGACAGTAATTCACCCCTCCACTTT.

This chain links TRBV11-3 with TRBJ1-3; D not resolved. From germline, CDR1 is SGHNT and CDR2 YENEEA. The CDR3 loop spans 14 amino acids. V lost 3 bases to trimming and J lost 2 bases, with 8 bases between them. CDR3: CASSLYGAGNTIYF. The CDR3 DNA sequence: TGTGCCAGCAGCTTGTACGGGGCTGGAAACACCATATATTTT.

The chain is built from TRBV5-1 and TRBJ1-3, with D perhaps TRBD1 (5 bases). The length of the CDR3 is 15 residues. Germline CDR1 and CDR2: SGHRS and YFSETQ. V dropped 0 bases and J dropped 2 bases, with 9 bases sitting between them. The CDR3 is CASSLAGTAGNTIYF. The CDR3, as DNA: TGCGCCAGCAGCTTGGCGGGGACGGCTGGAAACACCATATATTTT.

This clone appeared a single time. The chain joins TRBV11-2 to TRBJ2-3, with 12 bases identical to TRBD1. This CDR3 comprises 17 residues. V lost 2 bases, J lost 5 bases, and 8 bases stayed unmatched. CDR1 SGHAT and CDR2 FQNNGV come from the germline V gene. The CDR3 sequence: CASSLRGQGAMIDTQYF. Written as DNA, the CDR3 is TGTGCCAGCAGCTTAAGGGGACAGGGGGCGATGATAGATACGCAGTATTTT.

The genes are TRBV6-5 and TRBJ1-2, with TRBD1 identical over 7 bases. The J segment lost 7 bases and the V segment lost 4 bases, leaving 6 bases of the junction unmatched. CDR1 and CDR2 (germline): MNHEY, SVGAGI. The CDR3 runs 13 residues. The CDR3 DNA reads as TGTGCCAGCAGTTCCGGAAACAGGGGTGGCTACACCTTC. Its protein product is CASSSGNRGGYTF.

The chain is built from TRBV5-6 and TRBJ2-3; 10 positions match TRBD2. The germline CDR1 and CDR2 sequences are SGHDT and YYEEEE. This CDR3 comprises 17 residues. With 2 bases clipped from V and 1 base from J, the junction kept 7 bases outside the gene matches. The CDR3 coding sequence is TGTGCCAGCAGCTTACCCTATAGCGGGGGGCGCACAGATACGCAGTATTTT. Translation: CASSLPYSGGRTDTQYF. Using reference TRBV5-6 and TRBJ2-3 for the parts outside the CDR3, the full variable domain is DAGVTQSPTHLIKTRGQQVTLRCSPKSGHDTVSWYQQALGQGPQFIFQYYEEEERQRGNFPDRFSGHQFPNYSSELNVNALLLGDSALYLCASSLPYSGGRTDTQYFGPGTRLTVL.

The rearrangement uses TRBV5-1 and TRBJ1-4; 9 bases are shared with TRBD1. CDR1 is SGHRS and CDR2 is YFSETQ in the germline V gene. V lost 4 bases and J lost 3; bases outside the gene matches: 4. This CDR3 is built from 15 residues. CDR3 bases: TGCGCCAGCAGCCCAAGACAGGGGGCTAATGAAAAACTGTTTTTT. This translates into CASSPRQGANEKLFF.

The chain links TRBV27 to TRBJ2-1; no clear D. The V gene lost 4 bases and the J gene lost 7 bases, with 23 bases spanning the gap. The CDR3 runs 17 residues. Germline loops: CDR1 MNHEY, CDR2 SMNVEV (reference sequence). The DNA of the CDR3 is TGTGCCAGCAGTTCCCCCTCCGGCAATTTGGGTCTGAATGAGCAGTTCTTC. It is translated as CASSSPSGNLGLNEQFF.

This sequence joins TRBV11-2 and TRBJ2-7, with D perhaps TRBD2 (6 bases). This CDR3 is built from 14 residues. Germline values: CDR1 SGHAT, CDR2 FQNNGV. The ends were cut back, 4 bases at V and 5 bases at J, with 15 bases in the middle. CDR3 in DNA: TGTGCCAGCAGCTATAGCGGCTCGGTTAACGAGCAGTACTTC. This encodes CASSYSGSVNEQYF.

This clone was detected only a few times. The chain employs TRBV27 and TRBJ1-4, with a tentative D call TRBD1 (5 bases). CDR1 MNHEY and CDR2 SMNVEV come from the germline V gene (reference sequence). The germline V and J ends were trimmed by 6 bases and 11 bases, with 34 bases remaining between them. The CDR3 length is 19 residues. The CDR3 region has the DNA TGTGCCAGCAGGTCTTATACCCAGGGTGAAGTTGGCGTCCCGGGGAAACTGTTTTTT. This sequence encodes CASRSYTQGEVGVPGKLFF.

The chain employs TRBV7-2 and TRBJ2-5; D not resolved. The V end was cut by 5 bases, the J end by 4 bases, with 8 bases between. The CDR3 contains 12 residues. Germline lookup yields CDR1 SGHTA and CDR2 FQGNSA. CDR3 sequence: CASSQRTETQYF. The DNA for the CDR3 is TGTGCCAGCAGCCAAAGGACAGAGACCCAGTACTTC. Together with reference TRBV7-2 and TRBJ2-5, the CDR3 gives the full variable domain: GAGVSQSPSNKVTEKGKDVELRCDPISGHTALYWYRQSLGQGLEFLIYFQGNSAPDKSGLPSDRFSAERTGGSVSTLTIQRTQQEDSAVYLCASSQRTETQYFGPGTRLLVL.

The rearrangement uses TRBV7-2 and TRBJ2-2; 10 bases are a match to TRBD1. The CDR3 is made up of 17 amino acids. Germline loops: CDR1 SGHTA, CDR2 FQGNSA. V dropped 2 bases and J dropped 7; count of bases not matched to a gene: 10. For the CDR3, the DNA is TGTGCCAGCAGCTTAAACCCCCCGGGACAGGGGATCGGGGAGCTGTTTTTT. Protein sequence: CASSLNPPGQGIGELFF.